These 6 T cell receptor beta chains share one sample of origin, sequenced in a study of Ad26.COV2.S vaccination and SARS-CoV-2 variants. TCRdb keeps only in-frame clones here, not all; method: immunoSEQ multiplex PCR. The sample holds roughly 350,000 clones, 80% to 90% seen once. As for treatment: about 20 received Ad26.COV2.S at low or high dose, single or two shots; about 5 received placebo; per-sample allocation not given. Specimen acquisition occurred on day 63 following the initial vaccine or placebo injection. Source: peripheral blood, taken in a trial of Ad26.COV2.S vaccine versus placebo. Every receptor here comes from a person aged 18-60 years who received the Ad26.COV2.S COVID-19 vaccine or a placebo.

The V call is TRBV7-3, the J call TRBJ1-5; no definite D call. CDR1 SGHTA and CDR2 FQGTGA come from the germline V gene. The CDR3 spans 17 residues. The V and J ends lost 5 bases and 5 bases respectively, with 22 bases between them. The CDR3 here is CASSPRTLYPLDQPQHF. CDR3 nucleotides: TGTGCCAGCAGCCCCCGGACTCTCTATCCTTTGGATCAGCCCCAGCATTTT.

The CDR3 protein is CASSGRLKRDTQYF. Written as DNA, the CDR3 is TGTGCCAGCAGCGGCCGCTTAAAGAGAGATACGCAGTATTTT. The rearrangement links TRBV7-8 to TRBJ2-3, with D uncertain. V dropped 5 bases and J dropped 5 bases, with 14 bases sitting between them. The CDR3 has 14 residues. CDR1 SGHVS and CDR2 FQNEAQ come from the germline V gene.

The rearrangement joins TRBV19 to TRBJ1-1, with TRBD1 matching over 8 bases. The germline V gene encodes CDR1 LNHDA and CDR2 SQIVND (reference sequence). J gave up 1 base and V 4 bases, and 5 bases lay outside the gene matches. The CDR3 extends over 15 amino acids. The CDR3 region has the DNA TGTGCCAGTAGTAGCCCGGGACAGGCGAACACTGAAGCTTTCTTT. Its translation is CASSSPGQANTEAFF. The full variable domain, with the rest looked up from reference TRBV19 and TRBJ1-1, is DGGITQSPKYLFRKEGQNVTLSCEQNLNHDAMYWYRQDPGQGLRLIYYSQIVNDFQKGDIAEGYSVSREKKESFPLTVTSAQKNPTAFYLCASSSPGQANTEAFFGQGTRLTVV.

The chain joins TRBV24-1 to TRBJ2-1; 15 nucleotides align to TRBD2. This CDR3 region has 17 residues. Germline assignment: CDR1 KGHDR and CDR2 SFDVKD. Trimming took 4 bases from V and 4 from J; bases not matched to a gene: 4. The CDR3 loop is CATSDPGLAGGYNEQFF. In nucleotides, the CDR3 is TGTGCCACCAGTGACCCCGGACTAGCGGGGGGGTACAATGAGCAGTTCTTC.

The rearrangement joins TRBV10-3 to TRBJ1-5; 7 bases align to TRBD1. The CDR3 sequence is 13 residues long. V was clipped by 4 bases and J by 5 bases; unmatched bases: 2. Germline values: CDR1 ENHRY, CDR2 SYGVKD. CDR3 in DNA: TGTGCCATCAGTGTCACAGGGGATCAGCCCCAGCATTTT. Translated: CAISVTGDQPQHF.

V and J are TRBV19 and TRBJ2-3; D unresolved. The V and J ends lost 4 bases and 5 bases respectively, with 10 bases between them. Germline-derived CDR1 and CDR2 are LNHDA and SQIVND (reference sequence). This CDR3 has 13 residues. The CDR3 loop is CASSTLPRDTQYF. The CDR3 DNA is TGTGCCAGTAGTACCCTTCCCCGAGATACGCAGTATTTT.